These T cell receptor beta chains were read from a single sample in a study of blood T cell repertoires in COVID-19. Libraries were prepared by immunoSEQ multiplex PCR; TCRdb keeps only in-frame clonotypes and omits some of them. The sample holds under 350,000 clones; roughly 89% are singletons and the top ten take about 4.6%. Source material: peripheral blood. All receptors derive from a man between 35 and 55 years old with acute or convalescent COVID-19. Each CDR3 is given with its conserved first and last residue. A D gene is named only where the DNA matches it firmly. Clone sizes are given selectively: once, few, many, or a class where the clone is expanded.

CDR3aa | CDR3nt | abundance | d_gene | j_gene | v_gene
CAWQDRGQGYTF | TGTGCCTGGCAGGACAGGGGACAGGGCTACACCTTC | once | TRBD1 | TRBJ1-2 | TRBV30
CSVILGLAGLVDTQYF | TGCAGCGTAATTTTGGGACTAGCGGGTCTTGTCGATACGCAGTATTTT | . | TRBD2 | TRBJ2-3 | TRBV29-1
CASSREGDSPLHF | TGTGCCAGCAGTCGCGAGGGAGATTCACCCCTCCACTTT | . | . | TRBJ1-6 | TRBV6-2/TRBV6-3
CASSPWRGGVYEQYF | TGTGCCAGCAGCCCCTGGCGCGGGGGGGTCTACGAGCAGTACTTC | . | TRBD2 | TRBJ2-7 | TRBV9
CASSARETGVYEQYF | TGTGCCAGCAGCGCCAGAGAGACAGGAGTCTACGAGCAGTACTTC | once | . | TRBJ2-7 | TRBV5-8
CASSANTEAFF | TGTGCCAGCAGTGCTAACACTGAAGCTTTCTTT | . | . | TRBJ1-1 | TRBV2
CATSIAGGDTGELFF | TGTGCCACCAGTATAGCGGGGGGTGACACCGGGGAGCTGTTTTTT | . | TRBD2 | TRBJ2-2 | TRBV24-1
CSVAGQGASEKLFF | TGCAGCGTCGCTGGACAGGGGGCAAGTGAAAAACTGTTTTTT | . | TRBD1 | TRBJ1-4 | TRBV29-1
CASSGKSLGGNEQFF | TGTGCCAGCAGTGGGAAGTCCCTAGGCGGGAATGAGCAGTTCTTC | once | . | TRBJ2-1 | TRBV2
CASSQTGGYYGYTF | TGTGCCAGCAGTCAGACAGGGGGCTACTATGGCTACACCTTC | . | TRBD1 | TRBJ1-2 | TRBV2
CASSLLTGESEQYF | TGTGCCAGCTCACTTCTGACAGGGGAGAGCGAGCAGTACTTC | . | TRBD1 | TRBJ2-7 | TRBV18
CASSRESSYNSPLHF | TGTGCCAGCAGCCGCGAAAGCTCCTATAATTCACCCCTCCACTTT | . | . | TRBJ1-6 | TRBV7-2
CASSAKPGQGAREQYF | TGTGCCAGCAGCGCTAAGCCGGGACAGGGGGCAAGGGAGCAGTACTTC | . | TRBD1 | TRBJ2-7 | TRBV9